The next 9 T cell receptor beta chains were all read from a single sample in a study of blood T cell repertoires in COVID-19. Some clones are missing from TCRdb's copy, which holds only in-frame ones; the method was immunoSEQ multiplex PCR. The sample has over 85,000 clones; roughly 83% are singletons. Material: peripheral blood. The source is a human donor in a cohort sampled during active COVID-19.

V gene TRBV4-3 combines with J gene TRBJ2-3, with TRBD2 matching 15 bases. Germline CDR1 is LGHNA and CDR2 is YSLEER. The CDR3 sequence is 16 residues long. V was clipped by 3 bases and J by 4 bases; unmatched bases: 2. Here the CDR3 DNA reads TGCGCCAGCAGCCACGGACTAGCGGGAGGGGCAGATACGCAGTATTTT. It specifies CASSHGLAGGADTQYF.

The chain couples TRBV6-1 to TRBJ2-7, with 9 bases matching TRBD2. After removal of 4 bases from V and 3 bases from J, the junction contained 4 bases not matched to a gene. CDR1 is MNHNS, CDR2 SASEGT, per germline. CDR3 length: 14 amino acids. The chain's CDR3 is CASSVAGEDYEQYF. The CDR3 DNA sequence: TGTGCCAGCAGTGTAGCGGGAGAGGACTACGAGCAGTACTTC.

This clone was detected once. This chain joins TRBV5-1 and TRBJ2-7; D uncertain. The CDR3 runs to 13 residues. Germline CDR1 SGHRS, CDR2 YFSETQ. V shed 4 bases and J shed 3 bases, with 11 bases lying between them. CDR3 DNA: TGCGCCAGCAGCCCCCTAGAACACTACGAGCAGTACTTC. Protein sequence: CASSPLEHYEQYF.

This clone turned up a few times. CDR3 sequence reads: CASTSTGASEQYF. The CDR3 nucleotides read TGTGCCAGCACCTCGACAGGGGCGAGTGAGCAGTACTTC. The chain recombines TRBV6-5 with TRBJ2-7; 8 nucleotides match TRBD1. The junction had 9 bases not matched to a gene; V was cut back by 7 bases and J by 7 bases. Germline CDR1 and CDR2: MNHEY and SVGAGI. This CDR3 comprises 13 residues.

The chain carries TRBV27 and TRBJ1-2; TRBD1 agrees at 7 bases. V shed 5 bases, J shed 0 bases, and the junction held 12 bases outside the gene matches. The germline gives CDR1 MNHEY, CDR2 SMNVEV (reference sequence). The CDR3 contains 17 residues. Here the CDR3 reads CASSQTSTGEANYGYTF. The CDR3 bases are TGTGCCAGCAGTCAAACAAGCACAGGGGAAGCTAACTATGGCTACACCTTC.

The chain has TRBV29-1 and TRBJ2-5; a weak D match, TRBD2 (6 bases). The CDR3 covers 15 residues. V dropped 0 bases and J dropped 5 bases, with 16 bases sitting between them. CDR1 is SQVTM, CDR2 ANQGSEA, per germline. The CDR3 is CSVEDLSGRGETQYF. The CDR3 DNA follows: TGCAGCGTTGAAGATCTCTCCGGGAGAGGGGAGACCCAGTACTTC.

The rearrangement links TRBV6-2 or TRBV6-3 to TRBJ2-1; TRBD1 aligns across 7 bases. The J segment lost 7 bases and the V segment lost 5 bases, leaving 5 bases of the junction unmatched. Per the germline V gene, CDR1 is MNHEY and CDR2 is SVGEGT. The CDR3 runs 13 residues. The CDR3 loop reads CASSRDSSNEQFF. The CDR3, as DNA: TGTGCCAGCAGTCGGGACAGTAGTAATGAGCAGTTCTTC.

The chain has TRBV5-1 and TRBJ2-5; D possibly corresponds to TRBD2 (6 bases). Trimming left V 0 bases short and J 3 bases short, with 12 bases between. Germline-derived CDR1 and CDR2 are SGHRS and YFSETQ. The CDR3 totals 15 residues. CDR3 sequence (DNA): TGCGCCAGCAGCTTGGGGGGAGGCCGCGAAGAGACCCAGTACTTC. It specifies CASSLGGGREETQYF.

The CDR3 nucleotides are TGTGCCAGCAGTCCCCAGGAATACGAGCAGTACTTC. Translation gives CASSPQEYEQYF. J is TRBJ2-7 and V is TRBV2; D call uncertain. The CDR3 spans 12 residues. V shed 5 bases and J shed 4 bases, with 9 bases lying between them. Germline V gene sequence: CDR1 SNHLY, CDR2 FYNNEI.